This TCR beta chain was observed in a study of OX40 agonist ivuxolimab in advanced cancers. Study-level results: Certain nonresponding patients likewise had low normalized T-cell clonal expansion. Dose levels from 0.1 to 3.0 mg/kg saw CD4+ and CD8+ blood T cells expand clonally by week 6. Patients with a partial response at 0.1-3.0 mg/kg had among the lowest clonal expansion.

Using immunoSEQ multiplex PCR, the repertoire was profiled, and TCRdb retains in-frame clones only, with some absent. Among roughly 58,000 clones listed, over 90% were seen once. Of note for this clone: The target antigen is unknown.

Sampled blood was obtained at baseline, cycle 4 day 1, and cycle 7 day 1. The V gene's germline CDR1 is MNHNS and CDR2 SASEGT. Losses at the gene ends were 1 base for V and 8 bases for J; bases not matched to a gene: 8. This CDR3 comprises 16 residues. This TCR derives from an adult with an advanced solid tumor such as melanoma, head and neck, liver or kidney cancer. Sequenced here: CD4+ or CD8+ T cells sorted from blood, sampled in a trial of the OX40 agonist ivuxolimab. The chain carries TRBV6-1 and TRBJ2-4, with TRBD1 matching over 10 bases. The CDR3 bases are TGTGCCAGCAGTGAAGGACAGGGACAGGGGCATTACATTCAGTACTTC. It translates to CASSEGQGQGHYIQYF.